This note documents a single TCR beta chain sequence. V dropped 4 bases and J dropped 1 base, with 17 bases sitting between them. Germline loops: CDR1 SGHNT, CDR2 YYREEE (reference sequence). The CDR3 has 17 amino acids. This entry comes from a study of blood T cell repertoires in COVID-19. The study recruited people aged about 18 to 89 years across approximately 24 US areas. TCRdb keeps only in-frame clones here, not all; method: immunoSEQ multiplex PCR. The table records fewer than 350,000 clones, 70% to 90% of them present only once. V is TRBV5-4 and J is TRBJ2-2; tentatively, D is TRBD2 (6 bases). The source is a woman between 35 and 50 years old who had recovered from COVID-19. The material sequenced was PBMCs or T cells enriched from blood (not recorded which). CDR3 amino acids: CASSKGGGAGNTGELFF. CDR3 nucleotide sequence: TGTGCCAGCAGCAAAGGTGGGGGAGCGGGGAACACCGGGGAGCTGTTTTTT.